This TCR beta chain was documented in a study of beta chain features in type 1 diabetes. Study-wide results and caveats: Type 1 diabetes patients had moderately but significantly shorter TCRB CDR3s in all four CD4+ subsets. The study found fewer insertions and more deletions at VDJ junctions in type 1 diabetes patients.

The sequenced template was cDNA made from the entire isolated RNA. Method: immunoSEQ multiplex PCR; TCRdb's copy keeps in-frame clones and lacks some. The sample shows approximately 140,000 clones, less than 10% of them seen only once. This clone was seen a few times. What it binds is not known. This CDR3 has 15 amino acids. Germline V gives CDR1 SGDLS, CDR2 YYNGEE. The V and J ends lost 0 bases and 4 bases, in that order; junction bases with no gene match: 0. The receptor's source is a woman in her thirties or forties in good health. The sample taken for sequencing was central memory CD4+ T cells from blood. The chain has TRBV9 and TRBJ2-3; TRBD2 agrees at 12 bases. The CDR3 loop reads CASSVGTSGADTQYF. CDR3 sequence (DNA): TGTGCCAGCAGCGTAGGGACTAGCGGGGCAGATACGCAGTATTTT. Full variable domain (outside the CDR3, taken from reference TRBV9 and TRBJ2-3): DSGVTQTPKHLITATGQRVTLRCSPRSGDLSVYWYQQSLDQGLQFLIQYYNGEERAKGNILERFSAQQFPDLHSELNLSSLELGDSALYFCASSVGTSGADTQYFGPGTRLTVL.